Shown below are 15 T cell receptor beta chains from a single sample sequenced in a study of cytomegalovirus exposure and HLA in healthy donors. Both 60 Vbeta primers and 13 Jbeta primers went into the PCR. Here immunoSEQ multiplex PCR was the method, and the copy in TCRdb shows in-frame clones only, minus some. The table records under 200,000 clones, about 12% of them present only once. The sequencing input was PBMCs. The origin of the receptors is a man between 45 and 60 years old in good health and CMV-seropositive.

The chain employs TRBV5-1 and TRBJ2-5; possibly TRBD2 for D (5 bases). CDR1 is SGHRS, CDR2 YFSETQ, per germline. The V end lost 0 bases, the J end lost 0 bases, and 9 bases lay between the germline ends. There are 15 residues in the CDR3. CDR3 bases: TGCGCCAGCAGCTTGGTGGAGGCAGACCAAGAGACCCAGTACTTC. This encodes CASSLVEADQETQYF.

The rearrangement joins TRBV7-2 to TRBJ2-3; D may be TRBD2 (7 bases). This CDR3 region has 16 residues. In germline, CDR1 is SGHTA, CDR2 FQGNSA. V was trimmed by 2 bases and J by 2 bases, leaving 14 bases between them. The CDR3 DNA reads as TGTGCCAGCAGCTTACGCGCGGGGGCTGCCACAGATACGCAGTATTTT. Protein product: CASSLRAGAATDTQYF.

This chain links TRBV4-1 with TRBJ2-2, with 12 bases matching TRBD2. Germline loops: CDR1 MGHRA, CDR2 YSYEKL. The CDR3 is 15 residues long. V gave up 1 base and J gave up 7 bases; unmatched junction bases: 1. The CDR3, as DNA: TGCGCCAGCAGCCAAGGACTAGCGGGGGTCGGGGAGCTGTTTTTT. As protein: CASSQGLAGVGELFF.

The V gene is TRBV6-5, the J gene TRBJ2-2; unclear D gene. The ends were cut back, 5 bases at V and 6 bases at J, with 13 bases in the middle. CDR3 length: 14 amino acids. The germline gives CDR1 MNHEY, CDR2 SVGAGI. The CDR3 is CASSPLGVPGELFF. CDR3 in DNA: TGTGCCAGCAGTCCCCTAGGAGTCCCCGGGGAGCTGTTTTTT.

This clone appeared a few times. The rearrangement uses TRBV5-1 and TRBJ2-1; 9 bases align to TRBD2. CDR1 and CDR2 (germline): SGHRS, YFSETQ. The trim removed 4 bases at V and 5 bases at J, leaving 7 bases unmatched. The CDR3 is 15 residues long. CDR3 residues: CASSIRRGGHNEQFF. CDR3 bases: TGCGCCAGCAGCATTAGGCGGGGGGGCCACAATGAGCAGTTCTTC.

Turning to this clone: The sample carries other DNA sequences with the same CDR3. The V gene is TRBV5-1, the J gene TRBJ1-2, with a weak D call TRBD1 (5 bases). V gave up 0 bases and J gave up 2 bases, with 5 bases separating them. The CDR3 runs 13 residues. The germline CDR1 and CDR2 sequences are SGHRS and YFSETQ. This CDR3 is CASSLGQNYGYTF. CDR3 bases: TGCGCCAGCAGCTTGGGACAGAACTATGGCTACACCTTC.

Only a few counts were recorded for this clone. The chain recombines TRBV7-9 with TRBJ1-2; perhaps TRBD1 as D (5 bases). The CDR3 length is 15 residues. Germline V CDR1 and CDR2: SEHNR, FQNEAQ (reference sequence). The V end was cut by 5 bases, the J end by 5 bases, with 18 bases between. The CDR3 protein is CASSPSGNRGYGYTF. The CDR3, as DNA: TGTGCCAGCAGCCCCTCGGGCAACCGGGGGTATGGCTACACCTTC.

This clone occurred a few times. This sequence joins TRBV6-5 and TRBJ1-2; 8 bases are a match to TRBD1. Looked up from germline, CDR1 is MNHEY and CDR2 is SVGAGI. The V segment lost 6 bases and the J segment 9 bases; nucleotides outside the gene matches: 9. The CDR3 totals 13 residues. Here the CDR3 DNA reads TGTGCCAGCAGATCCGGACAGGGTGTGAGCTACACCTTC. Amino acids: CASRSGQGVSYTF.

This clone occurred a few times. The genes are TRBV28 and TRBJ1-1; 8 bases fit TRBD1. The CDR3 spans 15 residues. Germline trimming cut 1 base from V and 4 bases from J; bases unmatched to any gene: 5. Germline V gene sequence: CDR1 MDHEN, CDR2 SYDVKM. CDR3 DNA sequence: TGTGCCAGCAGTTTATTGGGGGGGACAGGCACTGAAGCTTTCTTT. Its translation is CASSLLGGTGTEAFF.

The chain uses TRBV7-2 and TRBJ1-5; TRBD1 is a possible D gene (6 bases). The CDR3 length is 15 residues. The V gene's germline CDR1 is SGHTA and CDR2 FQGNSA. V lost 2 bases to trimming and J lost 4 bases, with 12 bases between them. In DNA form, the CDR3 reads TGTGCCAGCAGCTTAACGGGACAAGTAAATCAGCCCCAGCATTTT. Amino acid sequence: CASSLTGQVNQPQHF.

The rearrangement links TRBV5-1 to TRBJ1-2, with 7 bases aligning to TRBD1. Germline V CDR1 and CDR2: SGHRS, YFSETQ. Trimming removed 3 bases from V and 2 bases from J; junction bases left unmatched: 7. There are 15 residues in the CDR3. In nucleotides, the CDR3 is TGCGCCAGCAGCTCACGAGGGGGCAGGAACTATGGCTACACCTTC. It is translated as CASSSRGGRNYGYTF.

The J gene is TRBJ2-5, the V gene TRBV11-2, with a weak D call TRBD1 (6 bases). Germline loops: CDR1 SGHAT, CDR2 FQNNGV. V lost 2 bases, J lost 1 base, and 11 bases lay in between. The CDR3 has 15 amino acids. The CDR3 nucleotides are TGTGCCAGCAGCTTACGGACAGTTAGCCAAGAGACCCAGTACTTC. Protein sequence: CASSLRTVSQETQYF. Full variable domain (remainder filled in from reference TRBV11-2 and TRBJ2-5): EAGVAQSPRYKIIEKRQSVAFWCNPISGHATLYWYQQILGQGPKLLIQFQNNGVVDDSQLPKDRFSAERLKGVDSTLKIQPAKLEDSAVYLCASSLRTVSQETQYFGPGTRLLVL.

This clone was counted only a few times. CDR3 region: CASRDRDNQPQHF. Here the CDR3 DNA reads TGTGCCAGCAGGGACAGGGACAATCAGCCCCAGCATTTT. V gene TRBV27 combines with J gene TRBJ1-5; 8 nucleotides agree with TRBD1. This CDR3 has 13 amino acids. CDR1 MNHEY and CDR2 SMNVEV come from the germline V gene (reference sequence). With 6 bases clipped from V and 3 bases from J, the junction kept 1 base outside the gene matches.

Points on this clone: This same CDR3 is encoded by further DNA sequences in the sample. The V call is TRBV5-1, the J call TRBJ2-5; 11 nucleotides line up with TRBD1. V was pared by 3 bases and J by 4 bases, with 5 bases of the junction left unmatched. The CDR3 sequence is 15 residues long. Per germline, CDR1 SGHRS and CDR2 YFSETQ. The CDR3, as DNA: TGCGCCAGCAGCTCGGGACAGGGGGGAGGAGAGACCCAGTACTTC. This codes for CASSSGQGGGETQYF.

This clone was picked up a small number of times. The chain uses TRBV14 and TRBJ1-2; 8 nucleotides match TRBD1. The CDR3 runs to 15 residues. The V segment lost 4 bases and the J segment 4 bases; nucleotides outside the gene matches: 8. Germline loops: CDR1 SGHDN, CDR2 FVKESK. The CDR3 region is CASSRDRTVIYGYTF. As DNA, the CDR3 is TGTGCCAGCAGCCGGGACAGGACAGTAATCTATGGCTACACCTTC.